This T cell receptor beta chain derives from a study of cytomegalovirus exposure and HLA in healthy donors. Overall study results and limits: Another analysis was done later, and it associated 15,000 or so TCR beta sequences with HLA alleles at 0.05 false discovery rate.

The table lists this clone with a few counts. Its antigen is as yet unknown. There are 17 residues in the CDR3. The V and J ends lost 5 bases and 5 bases respectively, with 21 bases between them. Looked up from germline, CDR1 is SGHAT and CDR2 is FQNNGV. The PCR was carried out with 60 Vbeta primers and 13 Jbeta primers. Sequenced by immunoSEQ multiplex PCR; TCRdb stores in-frame clones only, minus some. The table shows about 110,000 clones, with about 85% occurring only once. The specimen was PBMCs. The J gene is TRBJ2-2, the V gene TRBV11-2; tentatively, D is TRBD1 (5 bases). This TCR derives from a man aged 45-65 years in good health and CMV-seronegative. The CDR3, as DNA: TGTGCCAGCAGCCCTGTTTTCTGGGGCTCGAGTACCGGGGAGCTGTTTTTT. Amino acid sequence: CASSPVFWGSSTGELFF.